Presented here are 23 T cell receptor beta chains from one specimen sequenced in a study of CD8 T cells in Susac syndrome. Random hexamers were used to reverse transcribe the RNA input (about 0.5 to 1 ug). TCRdb called the immunoSEQ multiplex PCR reads again in MiXCR, with one record for every CDR3 protein. Of 200,000 or so distinct CDR3 sequences in the sample, approximately 90% were seen once. Sequencing input: CD8+ T cells from PBMCs. All receptors come from a human donor with multiple sclerosis.

This rearrangement joins TRBV7-8 to TRBJ2-7; D gene ambiguous. Germline-derived CDR1 and CDR2 are SGHVS and FQNEAQ. Trimming removed 5 bases at V and 4 bases at J, with 12 bases between. The CDR3 spans 13 residues. CDR3 in amino acids: CASSADLSYEQYF. The CDR3 DNA reads TGTGCCAGCAGCGCCGATCTTTCTTACGAGCAGTACTTC.

The rearrangement joins TRBV19 to TRBJ2-1; 7 bases are a match to TRBD1. CDR3 length: 13 residues. Germline CDR1 is LNHDA and CDR2 is SQIVND (reference sequence). V lost 3 bases and J lost 7; bases outside the gene matches: 3. In DNA, the CDR3 is TGTGCCAGTAGTATCTTGGGACAGAATGAGCAGTTCTTC. Translated, it gives CASSILGQNEQFF.

This chain links TRBV6-1 with TRBJ2-5; the match to TRBD1 covers 10 bases. CDR1 MNHNS and CDR2 SASEGT come from the germline V gene. The CDR3 contains 16 residues. With 5 bases clipped from V and 2 bases from J, the junction kept 8 bases outside the gene matches. The CDR3 nucleotides read TGTGCCAGCAGTAGCCGGGGACAGGGGCTACAAGAGACCCAGTACTTC. It is translated as CASSSRGQGLQETQYF.

This clonotype was recorded once. The rearrangement uses TRBV7-9 and TRBJ1-1; D remains ambiguous. CDR3 length equals 11 residues. Germline V gene sequence: CDR1 SEHNR, CDR2 FQNEAQ (reference sequence). The V gene lost 3 bases and the J gene lost 11 bases, with 10 bases spanning the gap. The CDR3 loop reads CASSFGGVAFF. The CDR3 coding sequence is TGTGCCAGCAGCTTTGGTGGCGTGGCTTTCTTT. Together with reference TRBV7-9 and TRBJ1-1, the CDR3 gives the full variable domain: DTGVSQNPRHKITKRGQNVTFRCDPISEHNRLYWYRQTLGQGPEFLTYFQNEAQLEKSRLLSDRFSAERPKGSFSTLEIQRTEQGDSAMYLCASSFGGVAFFGQGTRLTVV.

The chain employs TRBV11-2 and TRBJ1-1; 7 nucleotides agree with TRBD1. The CDR3 has 15 residues. Germline-derived CDR1 and CDR2 are SGHAT and FQNNGV. V was pared by 1 base and J by 5 bases, with 7 bases of the junction left unmatched. In nucleotides, the CDR3 is TGTGCCAGCAGCTTAGCAAGGGGGCCGGGGACTGAAGCTTTCTTT. It is translated as CASSLARGPGTEAFF.

This clonotype showed up just once. The chain carries TRBV3-1 and TRBJ2-7, with 7 bases that match TRBD2. This CDR3 contains 16 residues. CDR1 and CDR2 from the germline V gene are LGHDT and YNNKEL (reference sequence). Trimming took 4 bases from V and 2 from J; bases not matched to a gene: 11. CDR3: CASSRAGVLLTYEQYF. CDR3 sequence (DNA): TGTGCCAGCAGCCGCGCGGGGGTCTTACTTACCTACGAGCAGTACTTC.

V usage is TRBV9 and J usage is TRBJ2-1; 8 bases line up with TRBD2. The CDR3 has 18 amino acids. Germline loops: CDR1 SGDLS, CDR2 YYNGEE. Germline trimming cut 3 bases from V and 0 bases from J; bases unmatched to any gene: 11. The CDR3 nucleotides read TGTGCCAGCAGCGGAGGGGGTGGAGGGACTAGCTCCTACAATGAGCAGTTCTTC. Encoded protein: CASSGGGGGTSSYNEQFF.

The V gene is TRBV20-1, the J gene TRBJ2-1; no definite D call. The CDR3 has 13 residues. Trimming removed 4 bases from V and 5 bases from J, with 12 bases in between. Germline CDR1 DFQATT, CDR2 SNEGSKA (reference sequence). The CDR3 nucleotides read TGCAGTGCTACTTCCCTAGTTAACAATGAGCAGTTCTTC. This translates into CSATSLVNNEQFF.

J is TRBJ1-1 and V is TRBV19; 7 bases map to TRBD1. With 6 bases clipped from V and 1 base from J, the junction kept 8 bases outside the gene matches. CDR1 LNHDA and CDR2 SQIVND come from the germline V gene (reference sequence). This CDR3 region has 15 residues. DNA of the CDR3: TGTGCCAGTAGAGACAGGGACAACGGGAACACTGAAGCTTTCTTT. Protein: CASRDRDNGNTEAFF.

V usage is TRBV6-5 and J usage is TRBJ1-5; 9 positions agree with TRBD1. CDR3 length: 15 residues. Germline V gene data show CDR1 as MNHEY and CDR2 as SVGAGI. The V segment lost 0 bases and the J segment 4 bases; nucleotides outside the gene matches: 1. CDR3 sequence: CASSYSGQGNQPQHF. The CDR3, as DNA: TGTGCCAGCAGTTACTCGGGACAGGGAAATCAGCCCCAGCATTTT.

The chain combines TRBV7-9 with TRBJ1-3; D is undetermined. The CDR3 runs to 15 residues. Germline CDR1 and CDR2: SEHNR and FQNEAQ (reference sequence). V was pared by 5 bases and J by 0 bases, with 11 bases between. This CDR3 is CASSPPAYSGNTIYF. Written as DNA, the CDR3 is TGTGCCAGCAGCCCCCCAGCTTACTCTGGAAACACCATATATTTT.

The chain recombines TRBV7-9 with TRBJ2-4; 9 nucleotides agree with TRBD1. CDR3 length equals 15 residues. Germline V gene sequence: CDR1 SEHNR, CDR2 FQNEAQ (reference sequence). Unmatched junction bases numbered 5, after V lost 1 base and J lost 7 bases. CDR3: CASSLGLDRGNIQYF. CDR3 bases: TGTGCCAGCAGCTTAGGGTTGGACAGGGGTAACATTCAGTACTTC.

V is TRBV25-1 and J is TRBJ2-1, with TRBD2 matching over 8 bases. The trim removed 6 bases at V and 4 bases at J, leaving 8 bases unmatched. Looked up from germline, CDR1 is MGHDK and CDR2 is SYGVNS. The CDR3 extends over 15 amino acids. The CDR3 nucleotides read TGTGCCAGCAGCCTACTAGCGGATGGGTACAATGAGCAGTTCTTC. Protein sequence: CASSLLADGYNEQFF.

The V call is TRBV9, the J call TRBJ1-1; no clear D. Germline CDR1 reads SGDLS; CDR2 reads YYNGEE. Trimming left V 0 bases short and J 0 bases short, with 9 bases between. This CDR3 is built from 15 residues. In nucleotides, the CDR3 is TGTGCCAGCAGCGTAGTTCAGGCTCTGAACACTGAAGCTTTCTTT. It codes for CASSVVQALNTEAFF. Drawing the rest from reference TRBV9 and TRBJ1-1, the complete variable domain is DSGVTQTPKHLITATGQRVTLRCSPRSGDLSVYWYQQSLDQGLQFLIQYYNGEERAKGNILERFSAQQFPDLHSELNLSSLELGDSALYFCASSVVQALNTEAFFGQGTRLTVV.

The genes are TRBV15 and TRBJ1-2; 9 bases align to TRBD1. The CDR3 sequence is 15 residues long. V lost 4 bases to trimming and J lost 0 bases; unmatched junction nucleotides: 3. Germline V gene lookup returns CDR1 LNHNV and CDR2 YYDKDF (reference sequence). The CDR3 nucleotides read TGTGCCACCAGCACTGGGACAGGGTCTAACTATGGCTACACCTTC. As protein: CATSTGTGSNYGYTF.

The genes are TRBV28 and TRBJ2-2; 11 bases map to TRBD1. The trim removed 3 bases at V and 6 bases at J, leaving 6 bases unmatched. CDR1 and CDR2 from the germline V gene are MDHEN and SYDVKM. This CDR3 contains 16 residues. This CDR3 is CASSFFGTGGAGELFF. The CDR3 DNA is TGTGCCAGCAGTTTCTTCGGGACAGGGGGGGCCGGGGAGCTGTTTTTT. The complete variable domain, with remaining parts taken from reference TRBV28 and TRBJ2-2, reads DVKVTQSSRYLVKRTGEKVFLECVQDMDHENMFWYRQDPGLGLRLIYFSYDVKMKEKGDIPEGYSVSREKKERFSLILESASTNQTSMYLCASSFFGTGGAGELFFGEGSRLTVL.

The V call is TRBV6-1, the J call TRBJ1-2; D uncertain. Germline CDR1 reads MNHNS; CDR2 reads SASEGT. Trimming shortened V by 3 bases and J by 0 bases, and 17 bases separated the two germline ends. This CDR3 is 17 amino acids long. In DNA form, the CDR3 reads TGTGCCAGCAGTGAGTGGACTAATGAATTATCTAACTATGGCTACACCTTC. Translated, it gives CASSEWTNELSNYGYTF.

This chain joins TRBV7-9 and TRBJ2-2; unclear D gene. This CDR3 is built from 12 residues. The V and J ends lost 8 bases and 8 bases respectively, with 12 bases between them. Per the germline V gene, CDR1 is SEHNR and CDR2 is FQNEAQ (reference sequence). CDR3 protein: CASEPRLGELFF. The CDR3 DNA reads TGTGCCAGCGAGCCCCGCTTAGGGGAGCTGTTTTTT. The full variable domain, completed using reference TRBV7-9 and TRBJ2-2, is DTGVSQNPRHKITKRGQNVTFRCDPISEHNRLYWYRQTLGQGPEFLTYFQNEAQLEKSRLLSDRFSAERPKGSFSTLEIQRTEQGDSAMYLCASEPRLGELFFGEGSRLTVL.

The chain carries TRBV7-3 and TRBJ2-3; 9 bases agree with TRBD2. V was pared by 2 bases and J by 3 bases, with 3 bases of the junction left unmatched. The germline CDR1 and CDR2 sequences are SGHTA and FQGTGA. The CDR3 contains 15 residues. The CDR3 reads CASSLVAGATDTQYF. The DNA of the CDR3 is TGTGCCAGCAGCTTAGTAGCGGGAGCTACAGATACGCAGTATTTT.

The V call is TRBV3-1, the J call TRBJ2-3, with TRBD2 matching 11 bases. This CDR3 has 17 residues. With V trimmed by 0 bases and J by 3 bases, 5 bases remained unmatched. In germline, CDR1 is LGHDT, CDR2 YNNKEL (reference sequence). DNA for the CDR3: TGTGCCAGCAGCCAAGAACGGCTAGCGGGGGGAACAGATACGCAGTATTTT. The encoded protein is CASSQERLAGGTDTQYF.

This clonotype was observed a single time. The CDR3 region has the DNA TGTGCCTGGAGTGTAATAGGGGGGGGCCCATATGGCTACACCTTC. As protein: CAWSVIGGGPYGYTF. The gene calls are TRBV30 and TRBJ1-2; possible D gene TRBD1, 6 bases. Between the trimmed V and J ends, which lost 0 bases and 5 bases, there was a span of 16 bases. CDR1 is GTSNPN and CDR2 is SVGIG in the germline V gene (reference sequence). CDR3 length: 15 residues.

The chain has TRBV29-1 and TRBJ1-1; D not certain. CDR1 is SQVTM, CDR2 ANQGSEA, per germline. This CDR3 contains 12 residues. V was cut by 4 bases and J by 4 bases, with 10 bases left in between. CDR3 nucleotide sequence: TGCAGCGTTGTAGTGGAGGGCACTGAAGCTTTCTTT. Translated: CSVVVEGTEAFF.

CDR3: CASNNLLAGDGNEQFF. The CDR3 bases are TGCGCCAGCAACAATCTACTAGCGGGGGATGGCAATGAGCAGTTCTTC. The V gene is TRBV10-2, the J gene TRBJ2-1; 11 bases align to TRBD2. The CDR3 extends over 16 amino acids. The trim removed 7 bases at V and 6 bases at J, leaving 11 bases unmatched. The germline V gene has CDR1 WSHSY and CDR2 SAAADI.